The 10 T cell receptor beta chains below were found in one sample sequenced in a study of graft-versus-host responses after intestinal transplantation. Graft specimens yielded both intraepithelial and lamina propria lymphocytes. Sequencing used immunoSEQ multiplex PCR; TCRdb keeps in-frame clones, though not all of them. This table holds around 8,000 clones, roughly 80% found once. The sequencing here drew on ileum tissue, taken about 130 days after transplant. All receptors come from a human patient who received an intestinal transplant, so some T cells may come from the graft donor.

The rearrangement links TRBV5-7 to TRBJ1-3; D may be TRBD1 (5 bases). TRBV5-7 is filed as an ORF, its function uncertain. The CDR3 contains 14 residues. V lost 2 bases and J lost 2, with 8 bases in between. The CDR3 DNA follows: TGTGCCAGCAGCTTCGGGACGGCTGGAAACACCATATATTTT. Amino acids: CASSFGTAGNTIYF.

The chain carries TRBV2 and TRBJ2-2; D ambiguous. The CDR3 spans 12 residues. V was shortened by 7 bases and J by 3 bases, with 6 bases between the two germline ends. Germline assignment: CDR1 SNHLY and CDR2 FYNNEI. CDR3 sequence: CASTFYTGELFF. As DNA, the CDR3 is TGTGCCAGCACCTTTTACACCGGGGAGCTGTTTTTT.

The chain carries TRBV19 and TRBJ1-5; D is unclear. The CDR3 length is 19 residues. V was trimmed by 5 bases and J by 7 bases, leaving 30 bases between them. The germline V gene encodes CDR1 LNHDA and CDR2 SQIVND (reference sequence). In DNA, the CDR3 is TGTGCCAGTAGTCCTCTACGAGAGGTGATCGATTCCGCGGCCCAGCCCCAGCATTTT. Amino acid sequence: CASSPLREVIDSAAQPQHF.

This clone showed up just a few times. The V gene is TRBV6-5, the J gene TRBJ1-4; no definite D call. Trimming removed 0 bases at V and 3 bases at J, with 2 bases between. Germline CDR1 MNHEY, CDR2 SVGAGI. This CDR3 comprises 13 residues. In DNA form, the CDR3 reads TGTGCCAGCAGTTACTCAGCTAATGAAAAACTGTTTTTT. Translation: CASSYSANEKLFF.

This clone has a single count. The rearrangement links TRBV5-1 to TRBJ2-7; possibly TRBD2 for D (6 bases). Germline CDR1 reads SGHRS; CDR2 reads YFSETQ. V was shortened by 4 bases and J by 3 bases, with 14 bases between the two germline ends. CDR3 length equals 14 residues. The CDR3 region is CASSPPGLHYEQYF. CDR3 nucleotide sequence: TGCGCCAGCAGCCCCCCGGGACTCCACTACGAGCAGTACTTC. The whole variable domain, remainder taken from reference TRBV5-1 and TRBJ2-7, is KAGVTQTPRYLIKTRGQQVTLSCSPISGHRSVSWYQQTPGQGLQFLFEYFSETQRNKGNFPGRFSGRQFSNSRSEMNVSTLELGDSALYLCASSPPGLHYEQYFGPGTRLTVT.

The chain carries TRBV19 and TRBJ1-5; D unresolved. The CDR3 is 15 residues long. Per the germline V gene, CDR1 is LNHDA and CDR2 is SQIVND (reference sequence). V lost 0 bases and J 5 bases, leaving 11 bases between the germline ends. The CDR3 sequence is CASSIDRRVDQPQHF. CDR3 bases: TGTGCCAGTAGTATAGATCGCCGGGTTGATCAGCCCCAGCATTTT.

This chain connects TRBV7-6 to TRBJ2-7; D call uncertain. Germline CDR1 reads SGHVS; CDR2 reads FNYEAQ. The CDR3 has 13 amino acids. V was cut by 4 bases and J by 3 bases, with 10 bases left in between. The CDR3 DNA is TGTGCCAGCAGCTCCCACCCCTACTACGAGCAGTACTTC. Its translation: CASSSHPYYEQYF.

In its sample, this clone was seen a few times. The rearrangement links TRBV11-3 to TRBJ2-5; no clear D gene. The CDR3 has 13 residues. The V end was cut by 0 bases, the J end by 5 bases, with 7 bases between. The germline V gene encodes CDR1 SGHNT and CDR2 YENEEA. CDR3 in amino acids: CASSLDYRETQYF. CDR3 DNA: TGTGCCAGCAGCTTAGATTACCGCGAGACCCAGTACTTC.

The rearrangement joins TRBV7-3 to TRBJ2-5; TRBD2 might be the D (7 bases). Germline loops: CDR1 SGHTA, CDR2 FQGTGA. Trimming took off 4 bases at V and 4 bases at J, with 16 bases between the two ends. The CDR3 is made up of 15 amino acids. CDR3 coding DNA: TGTGCCAGCAGCTCCCTAGGGGGGGCCGCAGAGACCCAGTACTTC. Translation gives CASSSLGGAAETQYF.

V and J are TRBV5-4 and TRBJ2-6; a possible D gene is TRBD1 (6 bases). Germline values: CDR1 SGHNT, CDR2 YYREEE (reference sequence). The CDR3 contains 19 residues. V lost 4 bases and J lost 2, with 22 bases in between. For the CDR3, the DNA is TGTGCCAGCAGCCAGGCCCTAGTCAAACCAGGGGCTGGGGCCAACGTCCTGACTTTC. Protein sequence: CASSQALVKPGAGANVLTF.